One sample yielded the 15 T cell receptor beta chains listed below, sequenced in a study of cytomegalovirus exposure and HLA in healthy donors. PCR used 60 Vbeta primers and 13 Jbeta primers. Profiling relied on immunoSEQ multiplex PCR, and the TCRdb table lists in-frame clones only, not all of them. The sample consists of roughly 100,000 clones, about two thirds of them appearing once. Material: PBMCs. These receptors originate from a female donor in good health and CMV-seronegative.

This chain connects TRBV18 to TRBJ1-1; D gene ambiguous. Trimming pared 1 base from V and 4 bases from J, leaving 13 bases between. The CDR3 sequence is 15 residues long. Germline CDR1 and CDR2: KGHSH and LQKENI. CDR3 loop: CASSPRVGRSTEAFF. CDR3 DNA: TGTGCCAGCTCACCACGCGTGGGGAGGAGCACTGAAGCTTTCTTT.

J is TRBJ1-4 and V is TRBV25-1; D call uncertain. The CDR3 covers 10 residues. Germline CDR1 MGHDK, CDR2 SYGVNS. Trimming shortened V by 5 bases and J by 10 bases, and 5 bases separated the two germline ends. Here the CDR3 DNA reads TGTGCCAGCAGTCACGGAAAACTGTTTTTT. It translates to CASSHGKLFF.

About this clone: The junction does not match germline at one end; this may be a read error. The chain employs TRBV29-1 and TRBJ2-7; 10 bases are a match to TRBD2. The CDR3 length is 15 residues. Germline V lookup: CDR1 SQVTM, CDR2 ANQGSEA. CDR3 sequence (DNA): TGCAGCGTAAGCGACCTAGCGGGAGTCTCCCACGAGCAGTACTTC. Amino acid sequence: CSVSDLAGVSHEQYF.

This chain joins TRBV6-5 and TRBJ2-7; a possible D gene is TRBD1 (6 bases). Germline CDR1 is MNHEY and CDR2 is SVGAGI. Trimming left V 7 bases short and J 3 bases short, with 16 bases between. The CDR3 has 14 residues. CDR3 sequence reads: CASNRLGQIYEQYF. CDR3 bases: TGTGCCAGCAACCGACTCGGACAGATCTACGAGCAGTACTTC.

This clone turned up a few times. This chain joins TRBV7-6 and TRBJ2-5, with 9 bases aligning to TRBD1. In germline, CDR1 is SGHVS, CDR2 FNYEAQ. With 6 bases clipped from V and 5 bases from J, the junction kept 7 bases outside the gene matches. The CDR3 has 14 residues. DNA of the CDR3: TGTGCCAGCAGTGCTACAGGGGGCGCGGAGACCCAGTACTTC. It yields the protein CASSATGGAETQYF.

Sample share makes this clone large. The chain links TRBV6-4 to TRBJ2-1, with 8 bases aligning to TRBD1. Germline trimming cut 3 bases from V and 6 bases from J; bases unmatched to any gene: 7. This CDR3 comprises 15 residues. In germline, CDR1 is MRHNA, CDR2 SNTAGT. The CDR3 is CASSEVSGGRNEQFF. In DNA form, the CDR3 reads TGTGCCAGCAGTGAAGTTTCAGGGGGCCGCAATGAGCAGTTCTTC.

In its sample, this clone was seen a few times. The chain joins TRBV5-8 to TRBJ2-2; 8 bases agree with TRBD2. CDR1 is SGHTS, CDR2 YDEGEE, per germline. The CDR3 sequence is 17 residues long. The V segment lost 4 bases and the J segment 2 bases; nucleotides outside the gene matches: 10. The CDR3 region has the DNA TGTGCCAGCAGCCCGGGAGGGGCTGGCGGTAACACCGGGGAGCTGTTTTTT. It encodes CASSPGGAGGNTGELFF.

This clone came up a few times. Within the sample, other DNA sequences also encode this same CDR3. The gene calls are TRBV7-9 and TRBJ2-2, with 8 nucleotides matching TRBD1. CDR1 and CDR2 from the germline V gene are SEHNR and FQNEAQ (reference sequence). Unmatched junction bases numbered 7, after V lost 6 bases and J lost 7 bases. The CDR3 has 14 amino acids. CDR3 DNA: TGTGCCAGCAGAAGTCGACAGGGGCGCGGGGAGCTGTTTTTT. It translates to CASRSRQGRGELFF.

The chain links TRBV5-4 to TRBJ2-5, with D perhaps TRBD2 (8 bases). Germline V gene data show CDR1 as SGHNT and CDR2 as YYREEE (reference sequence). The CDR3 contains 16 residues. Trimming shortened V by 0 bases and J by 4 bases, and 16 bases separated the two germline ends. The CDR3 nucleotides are TGTGCCAGCAGCTTGGGGAGGGGGCTAGCGGGAGAGACCCAGTACTTC. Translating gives CASSLGRGLAGETQYF.

The CDR3 DNA follows: TGTGCCAGCAGTGAGGGAGTGGATGTTATCTACGAGCAGTACTTC. Amino acids: CASSEGVDVIYEQYF. V gene TRBV2 combines with J gene TRBJ2-5; the D gene is possibly TRBD2 (5 bases). The tail of the sequence fits TRBJ2-7 better, so the J call may be wrong. The CDR3 is 15 residues long. CDR1 and CDR2 from the germline V gene are SNHLY and FYNNEI.

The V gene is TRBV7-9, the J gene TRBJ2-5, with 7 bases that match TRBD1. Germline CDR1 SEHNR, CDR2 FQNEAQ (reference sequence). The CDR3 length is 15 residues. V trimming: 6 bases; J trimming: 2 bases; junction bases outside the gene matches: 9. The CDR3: CASSSAQGWQETQYF. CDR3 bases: TGTGCCAGCAGTTCGGCACAGGGGTGGCAAGAGACCCAGTACTTC.

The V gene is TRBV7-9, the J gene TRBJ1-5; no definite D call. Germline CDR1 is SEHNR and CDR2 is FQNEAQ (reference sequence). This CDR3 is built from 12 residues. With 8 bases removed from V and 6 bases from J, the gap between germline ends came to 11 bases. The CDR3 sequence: CASGQVGQPQHF. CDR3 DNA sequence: TGTGCCAGCGGTCAGGTCGGTCAGCCCCAGCATTTT.

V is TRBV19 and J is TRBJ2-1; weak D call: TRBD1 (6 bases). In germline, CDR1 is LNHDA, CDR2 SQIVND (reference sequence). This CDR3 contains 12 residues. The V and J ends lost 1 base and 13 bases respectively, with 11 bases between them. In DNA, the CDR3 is TGTGCCAGTAGTATAGTTCAGGGGCCCCAGTTCTTC. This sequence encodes CASSIVQGPQFF.

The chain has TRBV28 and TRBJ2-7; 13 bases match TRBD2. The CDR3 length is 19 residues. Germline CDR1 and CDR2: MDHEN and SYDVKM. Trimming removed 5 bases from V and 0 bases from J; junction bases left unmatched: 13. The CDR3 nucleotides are TGTGCCAGCAGTCCGCCCGGACTAGCGGGAGTATCATACTCCTACGAGCAGTACTTC. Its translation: CASSPPGLAGVSYSYEQYF.

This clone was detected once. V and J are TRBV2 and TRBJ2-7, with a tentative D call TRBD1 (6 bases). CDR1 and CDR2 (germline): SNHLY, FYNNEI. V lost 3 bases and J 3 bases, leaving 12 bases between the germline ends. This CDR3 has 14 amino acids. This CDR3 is CASSDDVRGYEQYF. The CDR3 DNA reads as TGTGCCAGCAGTGATGACGTCAGGGGCTACGAGCAGTACTTC.